The clone carrying this T cell receptor beta chain was seen once. The CDR3 ends on some other residue instead of the conserved phenylalanine or tryptophan, so this is likely a read error. The source material, roughly 18-30 mg of unsorted bulk tissue, was used to co-extract RNA and DNA. Those patients suffered from chronic HBV infection and were treatment-naive. Germline CDR1 MDHEN, CDR2 SYDVKM. The CDR3 spans 14 residues. Priming with a constant-region primer yielded TCR beta cDNA from about 450 ng total RNA. ARM-PCR, slightly modified, supplied the TCR beta libraries through three nested multiplex PCR rounds. Rounds one and two of PCR, each of about 10 cycles, were primed with TRBV1-TRBV30 forward primers and a C-beta reverse primer. Each CDR3 protein is one row after TCRdb ran MiXCR on the multiplex PCR reads. The data contain approximately 37,000 distinct CDR3 sequences, roughly 77% of them singletons.

The sample is drawn from a study of tumor-infiltrating lymphocytes in primary liver carcinoma. This chain links TRBV28 with TRBJ2-7; 8 bases line up with TRBD1. The origin of this receptor is a man aged 40-49 years with primary liver carcinoma and hepatitis B virus infection. The sequenced sample was tumor-adjacent normal liver tissue. CDR3 region: CACSLRTGLNEQYY. CDR3 nucleotides: TGTGCCTGCAGTTTAAGGACAGGGCTGAACGAGCAGTACTAC.